This TCR beta chain was sequenced in a study of T cell repertoires in ileal Crohn's disease. Study information: Postoperative therapy was given to about half: 10 to 12 thiopurines, around 17 anti-TNF agents. Each sample's TCRB immunosequencing used about 0.5 micrograms of biopsy DNA. Study-level results: Compared with non-smokers, active smokers at surgery showed more clonal expansions. Clonality above 26.8% at surgery always came with endoscopic recurrence.

Points on this clone: As yet, its antigen is unknown.

Here immunoSEQ multiplex PCR was the method, and the copy in TCRdb shows in-frame clones only, minus some. The sample contains around 3,100 clones, about nine tenths of which appear only once. Germline lookup yields CDR1 SGHRS and CDR2 YFSETQ. V lost 4 bases and J lost 11, with 24 bases in between. This CDR3 region has 15 residues. Time point in this sample: proximal margin of the surgical specimen (macroscopically non-inflamed). Sequenced input: ileal tissue. The J gene is TRBJ1-1, the V gene TRBV5-1, with D uncertain. The source of this sequence is an adult with Crohn's disease. CDR3 protein: CASSPGRTTLLKAFF. As DNA, the CDR3 is TGCGCCAGCAGCCCCGGACGTACAACTTTACTGAAGGCTTTCTTT.